These T cell receptor beta chains were read from a single sample in a study of radiation and T cells in renal cell carcinoma. Measured with immunoSEQ multiplex PCR; TCRdb has only the in-frame clones, and not every one. Of about 22,000 clones detected, more than 75% appear once; the ten largest clones hold roughly 40%. The sample in question was blood, obtained from a patient whose treatment included radiotherapy and nephrectomy. The receptors originated from a man in his sixties with renal cell carcinoma. Both conserved end residues are trimmed from each CDR3.

j_call v_call cdr3_aa
TRBJ2-2 TRBV18 ASSKGRMNTGELF
TRBJ2-5 TRBV30 AWNPEGGETQY
TRBJ1-2 TRBV6-5 ASTDRVYGYT
TRBJ2-7 TRBV5-5 ASSGLAGTRGEQY
TRBJ1-1 TRBV5-4 ASSQEWGYPEAF
TRBJ1-3 TRBV30 AWTPSGNTIY
TRBJ2-3 TRBV19 ASSTTRDGDTQY
TRBJ2-1 TRBV9 ASSARGETSGRDVEQF
TRBJ1-2 TRBV5-4 ASGDEGGYT
TRBJ1-6 TRBV18 ASSLDRNSPLH
TRBJ1-5 TRBV4-1 ASSQETGYNQPQH
TRBJ2-7 TRBV6-5 ASSYSGLHTYEQY
TRBJ1-2 TRBV4-3 ASSQDVAGNYGYT
TRBJ2-7 TRBV30 AWSVRTGGNEQY
TRBJ1-1 TRBV2 ASSEGQTMNTEAF
TRBJ1-3 TRBV13 ASSLWGTGNTIY
TRBJ2-2 TRBV6-5 ASSYRDRRNTGELF
TRBJ2-7 TRBV19 ASSIGRGNYEQY
TRBJ1-4 TRBV5-6 ASSLWTGPTRNEKLF
TRBJ1-1 TRBV7-2 ASSLGQGGIEAF
TRBJ2-7 TRBV11-2 ASGGLAQGEQY
TRBJ1-4 TRBV5-1 ASSPPDGLNEKLF
TRBJ2-1 TRBV4-2 ASSQDRTRRYRSYNEQF
TRBJ2-5 TRBV4-3 ASSQDGSGTQETQY
TRBJ2-1 TRBV27 ASSLSKGSGNEQF
TRBJ1-1 TRBV30 ASTQATEAF
TRBJ2-2 TRBV10-3 AISGQGGSGELF
TRBJ1-2 TRBV2 ASRIQSGPYGYT
TRBJ2-5 TRBV6-5 ASSYFARPQETQY
TRBJ1-2 TRBV20-1 GLEGRYGYT
TRBJ1-6 TRBV6-6 ASSVSGSYSFSPLH
TRBJ2-1 TRBV29-1 SVEDPQLAGYNEQF
TRBJ2-5 TRBV7-3 ASSLTSGRTHPRY
TRBJ1-1 TRBV6-5 ASSYSNGGAYKEAF
TRBJ1-2 TRBV6-5 ASSYGQANYGYT
TRBJ2-5 TRBV10-1 ASSDSRGGETQY
TRBJ2-7 TRBV5-1 ASSTPEGNEQY
TRBJ1-1 TRBV20-1 SAIQNTEAF
. TRBV5-4 ASSTGTPTSLTYEQY
TRBJ1-5 TRBV12-5 ASATQGYGQPQH
TRBJ2-4 TRBV7-2 ASSLRQAQNIQY
TRBJ2-7 TRBV30 AWAGDGYEQY
TRBJ2-1 TRBV6-5 ASSPGLAENNEQF
TRBJ2-2 TRBV7-9 ASSPSSWERSGELF
TRBJ1-6 TRBV5-1 ATTFGGRDNSPLH
TRBJ2-5 TRBV5-5 ASSLAWDTLEGIKETQY
TRBJ1-2 TRBV7-9 ASRQEGYGYT
TRBJ1-1 TRBV7-2 ASSFGVPNTEAF
TRBJ2-5 TRBV5-6 ASSLILAGQETQY
TRBJ2-7 TRBV7-3 ASSLSRDRGNDEQY